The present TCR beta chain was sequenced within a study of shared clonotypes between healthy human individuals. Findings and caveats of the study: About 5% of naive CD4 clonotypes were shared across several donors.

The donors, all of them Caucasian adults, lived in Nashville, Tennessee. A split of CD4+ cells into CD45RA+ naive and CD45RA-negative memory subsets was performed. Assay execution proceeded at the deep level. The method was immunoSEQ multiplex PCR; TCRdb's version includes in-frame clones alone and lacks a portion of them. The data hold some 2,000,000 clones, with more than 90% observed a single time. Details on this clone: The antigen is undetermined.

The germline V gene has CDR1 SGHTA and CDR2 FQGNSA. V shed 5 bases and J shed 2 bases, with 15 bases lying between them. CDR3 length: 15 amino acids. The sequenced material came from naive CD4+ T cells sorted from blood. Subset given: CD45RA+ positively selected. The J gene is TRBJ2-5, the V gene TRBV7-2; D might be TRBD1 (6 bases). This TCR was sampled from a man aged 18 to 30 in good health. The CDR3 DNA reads TGTGCCAGCAGCGATTGGACAGTCTTTCAAGAGACCCAGTACTTC. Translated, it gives CASSDWTVFQETQYF.